This T cell receptor beta chain emerged from a study of T cell responses to AZD1222 COVID-19 vaccine. Study-wide results and limits: The study found vaccine-associated CD4 TCRs spanning spike, dominant at 160-218 and 743-854.

Germline V gives CDR1 SGDLS, CDR2 YYNGEE. Trimming removed 2 bases from V and 3 bases from J, with 16 bases in between. CDR3 length: 16 residues. Clones were sequenced by immunoSEQ multiplex PCR, and TCRdb holds only the in-frame ones, with some missing. The sample has under 150,000 clones, approximately 90% seen once. This clone was counted a single time. Its specificity is not known. Source: peripheral blood, taken on day 0 of AZD1222 vaccination. The chain combines TRBV9 with TRBJ2-3; either TRBD1 or TRBD2 may fit D (5 bases each). The receptor was derived from an adult in good health. In DNA, the CDR3 is TGTGCCAGCAGCGTTAGTGGGGCGCGAGGGACAGATACGCAGTATTTT. It is translated as CASSVSGARGTDTQYF. Full variable domain (missing parts from reference TRBV9 and TRBJ2-3): DSGVTQTPKHLITATGQRVTLRCSPRSGDLSVYWYQQSLDQGLQFLIQYYNGEERAKGNILERFSAQQFPDLHSELNLSSLELGDSALYFCASSVSGARGTDTQYFGPGTRLTVL.